This entry lists 13 T cell receptor beta chains sequenced from one sample in a study of post-analysis software for immune sequencing data. Libraries were made from TCR beta cDNA, and they carried unique molecular identifiers. One entry per CDR3 protein results from TCRdb running MiXCR on the PCR reads. The sample consists of 400,000 to 500,000 distinct CDR3 sequences, over 30% of them appearing once. Points from the study as a whole: In patients, five or six TRBV segments were more frequent than in controls, with TRBV5-6, TRBV5-1 and TRBV20-1 among them.

Antigen specificity for these receptors is unknown. The sequenced sample was blood. These receptors were obtained from a girl aged 2 to 10 with multiple sclerosis.

The V call is TRBV29-1, the J call TRBJ2-2; D is possibly TRBD1 (7 bases). The CDR3 length is 14 residues. CDR1 SQVTM and CDR2 ANQGSEA come from the germline V gene. The V and J ends lost 7 bases and 0 bases respectively, with 12 bases between them. Here the CDR3 reads CSAAGQTNTGELFF. Written as DNA, the CDR3 is TGCAGCGCGGCGGGACAGACGAACACCGGGGAGCTGTTTTTT.

The V gene is TRBV28, the J gene TRBJ2-3, with 9 bases lining up with TRBD2. CDR3 size: 17 residues. Looked up from germline, CDR1 is MDHEN and CDR2 is SYDVKM. V lost 8 bases and J lost 5; bases outside the gene matches: 17. In DNA, the CDR3 is TGTGCCAGCCCCCCGATCGTGGCTAGCGGGGCGGTAGATACGCAGTATTTT. Its protein product is CASPPIVASGAVDTQYF. Together with reference TRBV28 and TRBJ2-3, the CDR3 gives the full variable domain: DVKVTQSSRYLVKRTGEKVFLECVQDMDHENMFWYRQDPGLGLRLIYFSYDVKMKEKGDIPEGYSVSREKKERFSLILESASTNQTSMYLCASPPIVASGAVDTQYFGPGTRLTVL.

J is TRBJ2-3 and V is TRBV6-5, with 8 bases matching TRBD2. This CDR3 has 15 residues. The V and J ends lost 4 bases and 4 bases, in that order; junction bases with no gene match: 7. In germline, CDR1 is MNHEY, CDR2 SVGAGI. CDR3 protein: CASSLWSGGSDTQYF. For the CDR3, the DNA is TGTGCCAGCAGTTTATGGAGCGGGGGCTCAGATACGCAGTATTTT.

The chain uses TRBV12-3 or TRBV12-4 and TRBJ1-2; 9 positions match TRBD1. With V trimmed by 3 bases and J by 8 bases, 10 bases remained unmatched. The CDR3 is 15 amino acids. The CDR3 region has the DNA TGTGCCAGCAGTTTCACGACAGGGGGTGTGGAAGGCTACACCTTC. Translation gives CASSFTTGGVEGYTF.

A few counts support this clonotype. The CDR3 bases are TGTGCCACCAGTGGGTATCGAGCGGGAGACACAGATACGCAGTATTTT. It yields the protein CATSGYRAGDTDTQYF. V and J are TRBV24-1 and TRBJ2-3; 8 positions match TRBD2. Germline CDR1 and CDR2: KGHDR and SFDVKD. This CDR3 spans 16 amino acids. Trimming at V came to 5 bases and at J to 2 bases, leaving 8 bases not matched to a gene.

The chain combines TRBV20-1 with TRBJ2-5, with a possible D match to TRBD2 (6 bases). Trimming removed 5 bases from V and 5 bases from J, with 12 bases in between. This CDR3 has 12 amino acids. Per the germline V gene, CDR1 is DFQATT and CDR2 is SNEGSKA (reference sequence). CDR3 region: CSAPGLDETQYF. The CDR3 DNA is TGCAGTGCTCCGGGACTGGACGAGACCCAGTACTTC.

The rearrangement links TRBV7-2 to TRBJ1-5; the D is unclear. Trimming removed 4 bases at V and 1 base at J, with 17 bases between. The CDR3 runs 17 residues. Germline V CDR1 and CDR2: SGHTA, FQGNSA. The CDR3 sequence: CASSSFSGGSSNQPQHF. Here the CDR3 DNA reads TGTGCCAGCAGCTCCTTTAGTGGAGGCAGCAGCAATCAGCCCCAGCATTTT. The full variable domain, completed using reference TRBV7-2 and TRBJ1-5, is GAGVSQSPSNKVTEKGKDVELRCDPISGHTALYWYRQSLGQGLEFLIYFQGNSAPDKSGLPSDRFSAERTGGSVSTLTIQRTQQEDSAVYLCASSSFSGGSSNQPQHFGDGTRLSIL.

This clonotype was seen many times. This rearrangement joins TRBV7-2 to TRBJ2-7, with a tentative D call TRBD1 (6 bases). Per the germline V gene, CDR1 is SGHTA and CDR2 is FQGNSA. Trimming removed 3 bases at V and 3 bases at J, with 24 bases between. The CDR3 consists of 18 residues. The CDR3, as DNA: TGTGCCAGCAGCTTTATCCCCTCCGACAGGCGAAAACACTACGAGCAGTACTTC. Protein: CASSFIPSDRRKHYEQYF.

This sequence joins TRBV6-1 and TRBJ1-6; D is perhaps TRBD1 (6 bases). The CDR3 extends over 14 amino acids. Germline CDR1 MNHNS, CDR2 SASEGT. V gave up 7 bases and J gave up 7 bases, with 14 bases separating them. The CDR3 DNA sequence: TGTGCCAGCACTGGTGGACAGTCGAATTCACCCCTCCACTTT. Protein sequence: CASTGGQSNSPLHF.

This clonotype was detected a few times. This chain connects TRBV7-3 to TRBJ2-1; TRBD2 aligns across 7 bases. CDR1 is SGHTA and CDR2 is FQGTGA in the germline V gene. The CDR3 is 17 residues long. The junction had 11 bases not matched to a gene; V was cut back by 5 bases and J by 1 base. The CDR3 sequence: CASSPRGGGSSYNEQFF. CDR3 in DNA: TGTGCCAGCAGCCCACGGGGCGGGGGATCATCCTACAATGAGCAGTTCTTC.

The chain employs TRBV5-1 and TRBJ1-2; 7 bases are a match to TRBD1. V dropped 4 bases and J dropped 6; count of bases not matched to a gene: 15. CDR1 is SGHRS and CDR2 is YFSETQ in the germline V gene. The CDR3 is made up of 16 amino acids. The CDR3 is CASSLPLNGGGDGYTF. The CDR3, as DNA: TGCGCCAGCAGCCTGCCCCTCAACGGAGGGGGCGATGGCTACACCTTC.

This sequence joins TRBV29-1 and TRBJ2-7; a possible D gene is TRBD1 (6 bases). Germline V lookup: CDR1 SQVTM, CDR2 ANQGSEA. V shed 6 bases and J shed 4 bases, with 19 bases lying between them. This CDR3 spans 14 amino acids. CDR3: CSVLYRVHRYEQYF. Written as DNA, the CDR3 is TGCAGCGTACTTTACAGGGTACATCGGTACGAGCAGTACTTC.

The genes are TRBV2 and TRBJ2-5, with TRBD2 as a possible D gene (6 bases). The germline gives CDR1 SNHLY, CDR2 FYNNEI. The V and J ends lost 7 bases and 2 bases respectively, with 11 bases between them. The CDR3 runs to 13 residues. The CDR3 sequence: CASTGLHQETQYF. The CDR3 nucleotides are TGTGCCAGCACGGGACTTCATCAAGAGACCCAGTACTTC.